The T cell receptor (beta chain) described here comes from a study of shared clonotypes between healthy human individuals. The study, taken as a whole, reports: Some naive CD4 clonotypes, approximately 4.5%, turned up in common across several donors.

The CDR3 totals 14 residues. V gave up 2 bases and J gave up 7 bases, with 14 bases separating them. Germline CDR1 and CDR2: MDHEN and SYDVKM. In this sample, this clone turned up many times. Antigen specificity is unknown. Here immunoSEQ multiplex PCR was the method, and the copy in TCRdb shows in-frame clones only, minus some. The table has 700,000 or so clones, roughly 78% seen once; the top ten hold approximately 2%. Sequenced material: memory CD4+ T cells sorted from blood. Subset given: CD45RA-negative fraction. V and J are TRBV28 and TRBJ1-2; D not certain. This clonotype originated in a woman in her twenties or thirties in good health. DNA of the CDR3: TGTGCCAGCAGTTTAGCGCTTCCGGTGAGTGGCTACACCTTC. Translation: CASSLALPVSGYTF.